This TCR beta chain was recovered during a study of identical twins. Study-level findings and limits: The analysis was cross-sectional rather than longitudinal within donors. Models predicted too little out-of-frame TCR alpha sharing in monozygotic twins.

Trimming pared 7 bases from V and 3 bases from J, leaving 10 bases between. Germline values: CDR1 MNHNS, CDR2 SASEGT. The CDR3 runs 13 residues. TCRdb passed the 5' RACE reads through MiXCR, listing each CDR3 protein once. The table shows 510,000 or so distinct CDR3 sequences, with over 12% occurring only once. This clonotype was seen only a few times. Its antigen is currently unknown. The same data also went into a second study, on yellow fever vaccine responses in identical twins.

This clonotype was sampled from a young woman in good health. This chain uses TRBV6-1 with TRBJ2-1; D call uncertain. Sequenced material: CD4+ T cells sorted from blood. The CDR3 bases are TGTGCCAGCACTGATCCTATCTACAATGAGCAGTTCTTC. Encoded protein: CASTDPIYNEQFF.